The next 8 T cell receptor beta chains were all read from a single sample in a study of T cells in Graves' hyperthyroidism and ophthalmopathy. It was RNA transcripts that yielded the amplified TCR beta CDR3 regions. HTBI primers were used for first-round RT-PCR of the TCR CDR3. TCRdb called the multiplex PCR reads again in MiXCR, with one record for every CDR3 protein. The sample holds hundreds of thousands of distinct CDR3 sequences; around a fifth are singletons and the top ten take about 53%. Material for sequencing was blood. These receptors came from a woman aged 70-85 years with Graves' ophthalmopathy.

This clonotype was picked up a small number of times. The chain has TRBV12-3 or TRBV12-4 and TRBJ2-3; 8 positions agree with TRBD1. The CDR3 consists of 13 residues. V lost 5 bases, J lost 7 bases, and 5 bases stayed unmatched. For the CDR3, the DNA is TGTGCCAGCAGTCTTAACAGGGGGAATACGCAGTATTTT. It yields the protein CASSLNRGNTQYF.

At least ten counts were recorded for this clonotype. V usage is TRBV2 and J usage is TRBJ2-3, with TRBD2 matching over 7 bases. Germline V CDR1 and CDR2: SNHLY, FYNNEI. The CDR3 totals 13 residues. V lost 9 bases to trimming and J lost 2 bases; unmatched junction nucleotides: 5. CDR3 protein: CARSGNFTDTQYF. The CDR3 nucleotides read TGTGCCAGGAGCGGGAACTTCACAGATACGCAGTATTTT.

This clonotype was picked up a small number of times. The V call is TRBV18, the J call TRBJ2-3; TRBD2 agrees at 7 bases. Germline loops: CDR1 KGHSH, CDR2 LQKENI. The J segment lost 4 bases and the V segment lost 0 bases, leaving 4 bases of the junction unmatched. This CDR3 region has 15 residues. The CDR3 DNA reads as TGTGCCAGCTCACCACCGTCTCTAGCGGCAGATACGCAGTATTTT. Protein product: CASSPPSLAADTQYF.

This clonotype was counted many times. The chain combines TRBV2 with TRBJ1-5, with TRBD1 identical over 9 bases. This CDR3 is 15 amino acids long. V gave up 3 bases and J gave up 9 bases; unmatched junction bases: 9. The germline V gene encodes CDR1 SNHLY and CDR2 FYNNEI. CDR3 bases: TGTGCCAGCAGTGAGATGGGACAGGGCGTTTTGCCCCAGCATTTT. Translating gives CASSEMGQGVLPQHF.

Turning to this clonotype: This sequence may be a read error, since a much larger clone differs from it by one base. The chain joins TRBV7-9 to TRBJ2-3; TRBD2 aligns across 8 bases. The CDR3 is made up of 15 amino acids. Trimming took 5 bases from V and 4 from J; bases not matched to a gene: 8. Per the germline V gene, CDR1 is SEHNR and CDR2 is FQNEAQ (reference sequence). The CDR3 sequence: CASSLDGGVADTQYF. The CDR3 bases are TGTGCCAGCAGCCTGGACGGGGGGGTTGCAGATACGCAGTATTTT. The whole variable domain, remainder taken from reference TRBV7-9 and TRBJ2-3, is DTGVSQNPRHKITKRGQNVTFRCDPISEHNRLYWYRQTLGQGPEFLTYFQNEAQLEKSRLLSDRFSAERPKGSFSTLEIQRTEQGDSAMYLCASSLDGGVADTQYFGPGTRLTVL.

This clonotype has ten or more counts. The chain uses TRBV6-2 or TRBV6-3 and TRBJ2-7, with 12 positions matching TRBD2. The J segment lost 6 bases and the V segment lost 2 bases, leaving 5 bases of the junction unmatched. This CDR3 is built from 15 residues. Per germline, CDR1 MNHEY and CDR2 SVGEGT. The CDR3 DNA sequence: TGTGCCAGCAGTTACCGACTAGCGGGAGTCGCCGAGCAGTACTTC. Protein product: CASSYRLAGVAEQYF.

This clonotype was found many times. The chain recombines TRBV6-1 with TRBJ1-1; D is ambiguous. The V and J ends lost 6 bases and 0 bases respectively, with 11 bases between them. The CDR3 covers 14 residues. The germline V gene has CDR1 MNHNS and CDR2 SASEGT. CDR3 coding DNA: TGTGCCAGCAGCTGGGTGGGGATGAACACTGAAGCTTTCTTT. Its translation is CASSWVGMNTEAFF.

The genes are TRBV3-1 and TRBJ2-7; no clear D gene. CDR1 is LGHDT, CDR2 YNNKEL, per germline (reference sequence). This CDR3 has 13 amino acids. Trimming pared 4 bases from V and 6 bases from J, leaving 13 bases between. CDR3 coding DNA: TGTGCCAGCAGCCTCAGCGTTAGTACCGAGCAGTACTTC. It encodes CASSLSVSTEQYF.